The present T cell receptor (beta chain) was sequenced within a study of blood T cell repertoires in COVID-19. Some clones are missing from TCRdb's copy, which holds only in-frame ones; the method was immunoSEQ multiplex PCR. Of under 60,000 clones in the sample, around four fifths are singletons; the top ten hold approximately 5.7%. Per germline, CDR1 SGHRS and CDR2 YFSETQ. The CDR3 is 13 amino acids. Trimming shortened V by 7 bases and J by 6 bases, and 13 bases separated the two germline ends. Sample: peripheral blood. This chain joins TRBV5-1 and TRBJ2-2; D remains unclear. This TCR derives from a human donor in a cohort sampled during active COVID-19. CDR3 sequence reads: CASSGQVPGELFF. The CDR3 region has the DNA TGCGCCAGCTCCGGCCAGGTCCCCGGGGAGCTGTTTTTT. The full variable domain, rest sourced from reference TRBV5-1 and TRBJ2-2, is KAGVTQTPRYLIKTRGQQVTLSCSPISGHRSVSWYQQTPGQGLQFLFEYFSETQRNKGNFPGRFSGRQFSNSRSEMNVSTLELGDSALYLCASSGQVPGELFFGEGSRLTVL.